The clone carrying this T cell receptor beta chain was detected many times. These data come from a study of naive and memory T cell subsets. Noted treatment: skin biopsy from PPD injection site in Mantoux-positive individual. Cells were not sorted; total RNA input targeted about 1 to 1000 ng. J lost 3 bases, V lost 3 bases, and 4 bases had no gene match. CDR1 and CDR2 from the germline V gene are DFQATT and SNEGSKA (reference sequence). The CDR3 totals 15 residues. For blood and skin samples, reverse transcription used TCR alpha and beta constant primers. TCRdb re-called the UMI-ligation and nested PCR reads with MiXCR, one entry per CDR3 protein. The sample shows 15,000 to 20,000 distinct CDR3 sequences, roughly 9% of them seen only once.

The gene calls are TRBV20-1 and TRBJ2-2; 10 bases align to TRBD2. Here the sequenced sample was skin, taken from a tuberculin skin test site. The clonotype was recovered from an adult in good health. The CDR3 DNA follows: TGCAGTGCTAGGGAGCTAGCGGGGGACACCGGGGAGCTGTTTTTT. It yields the protein CSARELAGDTGELFF.